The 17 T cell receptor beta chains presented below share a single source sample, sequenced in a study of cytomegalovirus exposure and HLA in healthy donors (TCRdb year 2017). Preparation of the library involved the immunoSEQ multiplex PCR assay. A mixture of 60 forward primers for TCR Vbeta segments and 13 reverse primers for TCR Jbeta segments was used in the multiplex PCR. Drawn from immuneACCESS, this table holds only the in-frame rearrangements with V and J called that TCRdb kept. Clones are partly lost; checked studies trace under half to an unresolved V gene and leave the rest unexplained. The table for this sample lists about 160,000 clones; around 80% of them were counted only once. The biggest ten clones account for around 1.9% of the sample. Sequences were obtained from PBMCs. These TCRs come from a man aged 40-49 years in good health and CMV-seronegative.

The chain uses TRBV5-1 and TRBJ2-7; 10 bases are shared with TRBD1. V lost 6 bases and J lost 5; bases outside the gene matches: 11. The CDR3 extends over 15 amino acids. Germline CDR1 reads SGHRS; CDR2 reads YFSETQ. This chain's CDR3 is CASTGGGTGEHEQYF. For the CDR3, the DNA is TGCGCCAGCACCGGAGGAGGGACAGGGGAGCACGAGCAGTACTTC.

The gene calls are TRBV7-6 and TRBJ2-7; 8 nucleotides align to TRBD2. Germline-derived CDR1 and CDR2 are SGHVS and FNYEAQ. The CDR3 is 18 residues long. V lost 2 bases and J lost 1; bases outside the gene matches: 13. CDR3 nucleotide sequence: TGTGCCAGCAGCTTAAACCCCAAAGGACTAGCTGAGTCCTACGAGCAGTACTTC. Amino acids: CASSLNPKGLAESYEQYF.

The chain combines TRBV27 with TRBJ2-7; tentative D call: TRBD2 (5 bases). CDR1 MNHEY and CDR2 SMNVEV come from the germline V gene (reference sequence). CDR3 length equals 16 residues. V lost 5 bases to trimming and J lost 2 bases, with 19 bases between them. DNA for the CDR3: TGTGCCAGCAGTGAGGGAATCGGACTTCATCCCTACGAGCAGTACTTC. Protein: CASSEGIGLHPYEQYF.

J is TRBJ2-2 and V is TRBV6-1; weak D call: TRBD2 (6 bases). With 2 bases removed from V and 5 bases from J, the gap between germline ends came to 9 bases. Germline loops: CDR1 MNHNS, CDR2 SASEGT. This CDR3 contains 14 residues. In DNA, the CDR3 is TGTGCCAGCAGTGAAAGAAGCGGGACCGGGGAGCTGTTTTTT. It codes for CASSERSGTGELFF.

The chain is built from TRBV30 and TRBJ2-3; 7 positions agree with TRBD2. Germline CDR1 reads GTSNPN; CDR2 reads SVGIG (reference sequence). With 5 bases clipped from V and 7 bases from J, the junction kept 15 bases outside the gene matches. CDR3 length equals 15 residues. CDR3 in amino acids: CAWGSGTTIGNTQYF. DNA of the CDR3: TGTGCCTGGGGTTCCGGGACTACCATTGGAAATACGCAGTATTTT.

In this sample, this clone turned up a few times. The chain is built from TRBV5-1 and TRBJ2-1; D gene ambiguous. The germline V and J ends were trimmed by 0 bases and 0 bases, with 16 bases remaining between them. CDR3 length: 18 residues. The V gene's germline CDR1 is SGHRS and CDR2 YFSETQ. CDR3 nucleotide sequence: TGCGCCAGCAGCTTGGCCGAGGCAAGACCAAGCTCCTACAATGAGCAGTTCTTC. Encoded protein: CASSLAEARPSSYNEQFF.

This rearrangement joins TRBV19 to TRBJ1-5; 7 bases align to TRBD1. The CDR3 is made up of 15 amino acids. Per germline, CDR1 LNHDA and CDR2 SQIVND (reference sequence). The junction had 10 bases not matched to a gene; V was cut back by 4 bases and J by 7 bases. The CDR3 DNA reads TGTGCCAGTAGTACGTATGTCGGGACAGACCAGCCCCAGCATTTT. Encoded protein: CASSTYVGTDQPQHF.

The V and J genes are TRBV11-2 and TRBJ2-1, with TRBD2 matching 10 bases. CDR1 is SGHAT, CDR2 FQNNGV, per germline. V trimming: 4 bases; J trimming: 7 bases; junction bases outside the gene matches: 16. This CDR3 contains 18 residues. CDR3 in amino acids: CASSWRGASGSRGNEQFF. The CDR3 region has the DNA TGTGCCAGCAGCTGGAGGGGGGCTAGCGGGAGTAGGGGGAATGAGCAGTTCTTC.

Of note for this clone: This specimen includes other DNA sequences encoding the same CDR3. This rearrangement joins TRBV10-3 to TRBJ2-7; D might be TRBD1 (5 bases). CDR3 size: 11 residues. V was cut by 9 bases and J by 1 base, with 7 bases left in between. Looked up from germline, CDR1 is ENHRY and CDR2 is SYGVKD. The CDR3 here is CAISGSYEQYF. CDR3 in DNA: TGTGCCATTTCAGGGTCCTACGAGCAGTACTTC.

The chain's CDR3 is CASSSSRYQETQYF. CDR3 bases: TGTGCCAGCAGCTCTTCCCGGTACCAAGAGACCCAGTACTTC. V is TRBV5-8 and J is TRBJ2-5; D remains unclear. Germline V lookup: CDR1 SGHTS, CDR2 YDEGEE. Between the trimmed V and J ends, which lost 3 bases and 0 bases, there was a span of 9 bases. This CDR3 is built from 14 residues.

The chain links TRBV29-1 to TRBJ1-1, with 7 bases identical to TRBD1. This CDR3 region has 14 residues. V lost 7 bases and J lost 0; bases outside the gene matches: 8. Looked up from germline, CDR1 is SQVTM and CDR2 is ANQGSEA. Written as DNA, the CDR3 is TGCAGCGGTGCCAGGGGGAGCATGAACACTGAAGCTTTCTTT. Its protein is CSGARGSMNTEAFF.

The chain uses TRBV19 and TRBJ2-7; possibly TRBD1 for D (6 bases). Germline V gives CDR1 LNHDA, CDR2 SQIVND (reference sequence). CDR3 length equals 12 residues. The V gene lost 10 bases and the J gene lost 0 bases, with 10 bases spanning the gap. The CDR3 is CATTGDSYEQYF. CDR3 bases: TGTGCCACGACAGGCGACTCCTACGAGCAGTACTTC.

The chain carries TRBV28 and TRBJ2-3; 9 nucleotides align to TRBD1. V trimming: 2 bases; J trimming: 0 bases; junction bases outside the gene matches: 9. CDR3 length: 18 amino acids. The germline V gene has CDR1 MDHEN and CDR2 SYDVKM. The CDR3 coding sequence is TGTGCCAGCAGTTTAGATCCCCCGGGACAGGGTAGCACAGATACGCAGTATTTT. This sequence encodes CASSLDPPGQGSTDTQYF.

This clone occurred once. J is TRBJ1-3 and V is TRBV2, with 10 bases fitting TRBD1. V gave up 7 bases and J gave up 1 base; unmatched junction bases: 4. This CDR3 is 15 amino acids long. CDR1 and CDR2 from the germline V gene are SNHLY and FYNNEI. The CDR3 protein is CASTKGQGSGNTIYF. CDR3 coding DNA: TGTGCCAGCACCAAGGGACAGGGGTCTGGAAACACCATATATTTT.

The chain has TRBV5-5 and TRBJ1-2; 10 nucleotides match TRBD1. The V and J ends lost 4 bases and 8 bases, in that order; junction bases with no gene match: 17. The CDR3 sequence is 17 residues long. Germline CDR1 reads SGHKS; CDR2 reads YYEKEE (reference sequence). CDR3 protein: CASSLIGTGAGQIGYTF. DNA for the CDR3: TGTGCCAGCAGCCTCATCGGGACAGGGGCAGGTCAGATCGGCTACACCTTC.

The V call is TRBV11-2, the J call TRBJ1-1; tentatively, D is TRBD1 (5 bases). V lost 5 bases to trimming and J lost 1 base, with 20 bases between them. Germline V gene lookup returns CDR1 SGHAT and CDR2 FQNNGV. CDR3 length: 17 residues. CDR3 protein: CASSQTKKTDQNTEAFF. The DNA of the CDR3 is TGTGCCAGCAGCCAAACGAAAAAGACAGACCAGAACACTGAAGCTTTCTTT.

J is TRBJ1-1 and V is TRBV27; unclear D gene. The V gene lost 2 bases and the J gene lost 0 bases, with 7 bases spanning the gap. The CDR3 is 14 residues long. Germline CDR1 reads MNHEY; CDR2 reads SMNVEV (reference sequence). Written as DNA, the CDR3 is TGTGCCAGCAGTTTAACGGTTATGAACACTGAAGCTTTCTTT. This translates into CASSLTVMNTEAFF.